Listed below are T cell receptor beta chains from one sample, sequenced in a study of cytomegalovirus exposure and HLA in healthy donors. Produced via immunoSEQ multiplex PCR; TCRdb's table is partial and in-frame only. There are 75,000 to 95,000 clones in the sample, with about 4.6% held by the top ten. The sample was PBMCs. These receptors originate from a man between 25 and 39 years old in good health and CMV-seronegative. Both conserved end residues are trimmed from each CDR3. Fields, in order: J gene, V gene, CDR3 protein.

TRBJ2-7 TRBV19 ASSPRTSGSHEQY
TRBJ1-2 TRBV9 ASSVEDRVYGGYT
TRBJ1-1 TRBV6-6 ASSYPQENTEAF
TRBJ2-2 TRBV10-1 ASSPPGTNTGELF
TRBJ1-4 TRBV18 ASSPPGGEKLF
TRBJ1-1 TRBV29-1 SVALGEGTEAF
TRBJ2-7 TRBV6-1 ASSVGASSYEQY
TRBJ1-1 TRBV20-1 SVKDIDEAF
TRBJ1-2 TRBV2 ASRGTGGAFSYGYT
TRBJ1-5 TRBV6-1 ASSERWDRAHNQPQH